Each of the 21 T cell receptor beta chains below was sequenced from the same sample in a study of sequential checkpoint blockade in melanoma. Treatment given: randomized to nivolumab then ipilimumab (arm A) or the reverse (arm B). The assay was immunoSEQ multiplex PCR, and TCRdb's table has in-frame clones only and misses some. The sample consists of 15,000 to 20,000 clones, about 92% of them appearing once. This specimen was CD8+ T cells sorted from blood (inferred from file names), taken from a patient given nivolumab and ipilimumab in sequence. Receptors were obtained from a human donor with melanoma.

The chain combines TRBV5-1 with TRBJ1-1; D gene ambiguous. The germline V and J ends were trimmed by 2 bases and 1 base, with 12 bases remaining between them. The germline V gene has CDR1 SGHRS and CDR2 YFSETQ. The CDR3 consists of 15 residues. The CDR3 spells CASSFNTEGNTEAFF. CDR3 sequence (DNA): TGCGCCAGCAGCTTTAATACCGAGGGGAACACTGAAGCTTTCTTT.

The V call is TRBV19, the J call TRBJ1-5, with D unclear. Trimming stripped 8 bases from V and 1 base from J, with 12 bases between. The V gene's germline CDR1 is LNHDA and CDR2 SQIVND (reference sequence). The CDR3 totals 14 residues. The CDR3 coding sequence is TGTGCCAGTGGGAGCAGCTTGAGCAATCAGCCCCAGCATTTT. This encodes CASGSSLSNQPQHF.

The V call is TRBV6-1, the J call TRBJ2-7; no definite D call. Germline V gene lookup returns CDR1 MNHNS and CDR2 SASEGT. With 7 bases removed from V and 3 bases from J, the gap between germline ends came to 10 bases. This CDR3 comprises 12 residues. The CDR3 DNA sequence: TGTGCCAGCACGTGGTTAGACTACGAGCAGTACTTC. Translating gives CASTWLDYEQYF.

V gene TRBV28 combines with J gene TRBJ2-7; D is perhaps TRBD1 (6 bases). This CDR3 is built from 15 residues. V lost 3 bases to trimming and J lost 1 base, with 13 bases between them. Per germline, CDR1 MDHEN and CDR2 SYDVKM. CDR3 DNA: TGTGCCAGCAGTTTCAGAGGACAGCGATCCTACGAGCAGTACTTC. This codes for CASSFRGQRSYEQYF.

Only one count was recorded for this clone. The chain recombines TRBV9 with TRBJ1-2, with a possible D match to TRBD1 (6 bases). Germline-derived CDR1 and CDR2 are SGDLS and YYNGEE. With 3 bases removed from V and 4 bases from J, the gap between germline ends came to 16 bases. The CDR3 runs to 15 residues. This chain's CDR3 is CASSAPPGAGYGYTF. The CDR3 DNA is TGTGCCAGCAGCGCTCCTCCAGGGGCAGGCTATGGCTACACCTTC.

The CDR3 bases are TGTGCCAGCAGCAGGACAGGGGGGCTTGGAAACACCATATATTTT. This translates into CASSRTGGLGNTIYF. The rearrangement links TRBV21-1 to TRBJ1-3; whether TRBD1, the table's D call, matches the DNA was not checked. TRBV21-1 is marked as a pseudogene. The CDR3 contains 15 residues.

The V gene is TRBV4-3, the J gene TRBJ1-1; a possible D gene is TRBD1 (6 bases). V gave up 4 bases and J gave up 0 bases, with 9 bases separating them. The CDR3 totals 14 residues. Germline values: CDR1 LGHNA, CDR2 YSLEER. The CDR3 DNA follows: TGCGCCAGCAGCCCAGGACAGATGAACACTGAAGCTTTCTTT. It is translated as CASSPGQMNTEAFF.

CDR3 amino acids: CATSRVPGERSSYNEQFF. CDR3 in DNA: TGTGCCACCAGCAGAGTTCCGGGGGAACGGAGCTCCTACAATGAGCAGTTCTTC. This chain uses TRBV15 with TRBJ2-1, with a weak D call TRBD2 (6 bases). Trimming shortened V by 1 base and J by 0 bases, and 16 bases separated the two germline ends. Germline V lookup: CDR1 LNHNV, CDR2 YYDKDF (reference sequence). The CDR3 has 18 amino acids. The entire variable domain, with the rest obtained from reference TRBV15 and TRBJ2-1, is as follows: DAMVIQNPRYQVTQFGKPVTLSCSQTLNHNVMYWYQQKSSQAPKLLFHYYDKDFNNEADTPDNFQSRRPNTSFCFLDIRSPGLGDTAMYLCATSRVPGERSSYNEQFFGPGTRLTVL.

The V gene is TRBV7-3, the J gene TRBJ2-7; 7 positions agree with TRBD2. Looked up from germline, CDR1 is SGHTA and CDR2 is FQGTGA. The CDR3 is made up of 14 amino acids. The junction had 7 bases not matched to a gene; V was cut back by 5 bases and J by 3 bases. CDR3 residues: CASSRSGESYEQYV. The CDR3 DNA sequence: TGTGCCAGCAGCCGGAGCGGGGAAAGCTACGAGCAGTACGTC.

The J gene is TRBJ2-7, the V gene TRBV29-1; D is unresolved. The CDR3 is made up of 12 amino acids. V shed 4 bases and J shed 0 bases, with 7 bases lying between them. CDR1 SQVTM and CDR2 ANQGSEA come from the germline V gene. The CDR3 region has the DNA TGCAGCGTTGGAGTTACCTCCTACGAGCAGTACTTC. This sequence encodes CSVGVTSYEQYF.

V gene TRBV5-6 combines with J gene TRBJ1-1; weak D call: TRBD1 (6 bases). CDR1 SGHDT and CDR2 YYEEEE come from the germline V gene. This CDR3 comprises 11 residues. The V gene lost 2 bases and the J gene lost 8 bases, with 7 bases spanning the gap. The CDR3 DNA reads TGTGCCAGCAGCTTTGGACAGGAAGCTTTCTTT. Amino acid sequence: CASSFGQEAFF.

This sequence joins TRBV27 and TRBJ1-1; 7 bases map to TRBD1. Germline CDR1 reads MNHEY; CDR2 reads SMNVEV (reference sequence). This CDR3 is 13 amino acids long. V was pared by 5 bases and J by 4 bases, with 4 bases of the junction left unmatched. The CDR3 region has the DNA TGTGCCAGCAGTCTGACAGGGTTCACTGAAGCTTTCTTT. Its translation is CASSLTGFTEAFF.

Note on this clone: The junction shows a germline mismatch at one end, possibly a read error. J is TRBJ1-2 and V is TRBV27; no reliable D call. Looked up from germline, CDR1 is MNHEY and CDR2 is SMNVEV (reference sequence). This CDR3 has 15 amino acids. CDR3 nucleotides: TGTGCCAGTAGTTTCTTGACCGGGATTCAATATGGCTACACCTTC. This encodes CASSFLTGIQYGYTF.

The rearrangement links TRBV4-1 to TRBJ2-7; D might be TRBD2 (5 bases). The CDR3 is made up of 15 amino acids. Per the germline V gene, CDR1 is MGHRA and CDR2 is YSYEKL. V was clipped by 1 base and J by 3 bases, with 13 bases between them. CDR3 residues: CASSQVPAELYEQYF. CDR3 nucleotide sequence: TGCGCCAGCAGCCAAGTACCAGCGGAACTCTACGAGCAGTACTTC.

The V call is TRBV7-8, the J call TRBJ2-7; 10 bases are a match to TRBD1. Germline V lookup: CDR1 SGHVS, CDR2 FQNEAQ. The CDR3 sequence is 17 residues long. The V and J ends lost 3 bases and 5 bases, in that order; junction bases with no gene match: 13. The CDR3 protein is CASSLNPGGQGSNEQYF. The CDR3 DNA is TGTGCCAGCAGCTTGAACCCGGGGGGACAGGGGTCCAACGAGCAGTACTTC.

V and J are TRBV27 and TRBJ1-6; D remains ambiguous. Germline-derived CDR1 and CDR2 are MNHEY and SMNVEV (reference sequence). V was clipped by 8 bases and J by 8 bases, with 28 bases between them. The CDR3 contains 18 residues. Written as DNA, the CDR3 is TGTGCCAGCCGAGGTTGGGTAAGGGCGGGTGTACTCCATTCACCCCTCCACTTT. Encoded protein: CASRGWVRAGVLHSPLHF.

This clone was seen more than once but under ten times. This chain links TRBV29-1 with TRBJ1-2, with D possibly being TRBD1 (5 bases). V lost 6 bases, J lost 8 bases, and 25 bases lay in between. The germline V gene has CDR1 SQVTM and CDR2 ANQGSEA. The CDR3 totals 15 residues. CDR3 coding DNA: TGCAGCGTGGCAGGGACTTTCAGCCTTCGTAGCGGCTACACCTTC. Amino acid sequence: CSVAGTFSLRSGYTF. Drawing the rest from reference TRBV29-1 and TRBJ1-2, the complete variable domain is SAVISQKPSRDICQRGTSLTIQCQVDSQVTMMFWYRQQPGQSLTLIATANQGSEATYESGFVIDKFPISRPNLTFSTLTVSNMSPEDSSIYLCSVAGTFSLRSGYTFGSGTRLTVV.

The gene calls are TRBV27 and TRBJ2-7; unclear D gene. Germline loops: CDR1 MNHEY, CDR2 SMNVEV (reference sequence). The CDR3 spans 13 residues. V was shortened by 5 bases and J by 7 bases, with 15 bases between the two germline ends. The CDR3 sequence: CASSPFDQTEQYF. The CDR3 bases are TGTGCCAGCAGTCCCTTCGACCAGACAGAGCAGTACTTC.

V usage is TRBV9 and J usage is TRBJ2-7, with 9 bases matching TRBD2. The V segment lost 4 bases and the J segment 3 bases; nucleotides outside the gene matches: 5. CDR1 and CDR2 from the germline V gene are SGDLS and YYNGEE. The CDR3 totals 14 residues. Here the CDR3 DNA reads TGTGCCAGCAGCACAGGGACTAGCAGCTACGAGCAGTACTTC. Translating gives CASSTGTSSYEQYF.

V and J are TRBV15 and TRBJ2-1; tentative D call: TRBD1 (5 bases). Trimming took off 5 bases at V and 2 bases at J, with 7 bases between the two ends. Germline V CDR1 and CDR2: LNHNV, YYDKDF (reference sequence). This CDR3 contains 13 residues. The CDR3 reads CATSGAAYNEQFF. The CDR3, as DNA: TGTGCCACCAGCGGGGCCGCCTACAATGAGCAGTTCTTC.

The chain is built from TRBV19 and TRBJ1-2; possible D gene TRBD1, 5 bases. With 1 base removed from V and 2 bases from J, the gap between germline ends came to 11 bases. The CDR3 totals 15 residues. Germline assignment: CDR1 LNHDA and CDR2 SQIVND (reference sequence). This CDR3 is CASSIVQAGNYGYTF. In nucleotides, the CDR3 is TGTGCCAGTAGTATAGTACAGGCTGGGAACTATGGCTACACCTTC. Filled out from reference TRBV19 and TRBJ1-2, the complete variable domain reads DGGITQSPKYLFRKEGQNVTLSCEQNLNHDAMYWYRQDPGQGLRLIYYSQIVNDFQKGDIAEGYSVSREKKESFPLTVTSAQKNPTAFYLCASSIVQAGNYGYTFGSGTRLTVV.